This T cell receptor beta chain was profiled in a study of vaccination effects on CD4 cells after COVID-19. The assay was immunoSEQ multiplex PCR, and TCRdb's table has in-frame clones only and misses some. The data hold under 75,000 clones, with about four fifths observed a single time. As concerns this clone: Its antigen is not known.

Whole-study results and caveats: Infection-derived and vaccine-derived clones contracted markedly late after vaccination.

Germline CDR1 SGHRS, CDR2 YFSETQ. CDR3 length: 17 residues. Trimming removed 4 bases from V and 2 bases from J, with 18 bases in between. Antigen-specific CD4+ T cells expanded by the ViraFEST assay with viral peptide pools were then sequenced. Cultured cells yielded isolated CD4+ T cells after 10 days. None of these healthy vaccinees had been infected with SARS-CoV-2 before vaccination. The chain employs TRBV5-1 and TRBJ2-2, with D possibly matching TRBD2 (5 bases). This sequence originates from a human donor who received a COVID-19 vaccine. Sample: CD4+ T cells from PBMCs cultured with SARS-CoV-2 spike peptides, taken before COVID-19 vaccination. The CDR3 region is CASSTRSGTGNTGELFF. For the CDR3, the DNA is TGCGCCAGCAGCACTAGGTCCGGCACCGGAAACACCGGGGAGCTGTTTTTT.